What follows are 29 T cell receptor beta chains derived from one specimen sequenced in a study of blood T cells in healthy people across ages. PCR was performed a second time for 7 to 11 cycles using a sample-barcoded 5' primer and a J-beta primer mix. TCRdb used MiXCR to reprocess the 5' RACE reads, holding one entry per CDR3 protein. Of roughly 900,000 distinct CDR3 sequences detected, roughly 50% appear once; the ten largest clones hold roughly an eighth. The material sequenced was blood. These receptors were collected from a man aged 25 to 40 in good health.

For this clonotype: This may arise from a read error, as a much more abundant clone is one base away. The chain uses TRBV6-2 or TRBV6-3 and TRBJ2-1; 9 positions agree with TRBD1. In germline, CDR1 is MNHEY, CDR2 SVGEGT. The trim removed 2 bases at V and 4 bases at J, leaving 12 bases unmatched. CDR3 length equals 18 residues. CDR3 sequence reads: CASSYGVLWDRAYNEQFF. As DNA, the CDR3 is TGTGCCAGCAGTTACGGCGTTTTGTGGGACAGGGCTTACAATGAGCAGTTCTTC.

V usage is TRBV6-5 and J usage is TRBJ1-1; 9 nucleotides match TRBD1. The CDR3 is 17 amino acids. V lost 0 bases and J lost 0; bases outside the gene matches: 5. CDR1 and CDR2 (germline): MNHEY, SVGAGI. This chain's CDR3 is CASSYSKTGGMNTEAFF. CDR3 in DNA: TGTGCCAGCAGTTACTCGAAGACAGGGGGTATGAACACTGAAGCTTTCTTT.

The CDR3 DNA reads as TGTGCCAGCATCCAGACGTCCTATGGCTACACCTTC. This codes for CASIQTSYGYTF. This chain uses TRBV3-1 with TRBJ1-2; D unclear. Trimming stripped 7 bases from V and 4 bases from J, with 10 bases between. There are 12 residues in the CDR3. CDR1 is LGHDT and CDR2 is YNNKEL in the germline V gene (reference sequence).

The V gene is TRBV30, the J gene TRBJ1-1, with D uncertain. V was trimmed by 2 bases and J by 6 bases, leaving 7 bases between them. This CDR3 has 11 amino acids. CDR1 GTSNPN and CDR2 SVGIG come from the germline V gene (reference sequence). The CDR3 DNA sequence: TGTGCCTGGAGTATGGGTGCTGAAGCTTTCTTT. It yields the protein CAWSMGAEAFF.

The chain has TRBV11-1 and TRBJ2-5, with a tentative D call TRBD2 (6 bases). CDR1 is SGHAT and CDR2 is FQDESV in the germline V gene (reference sequence). V lost 7 bases to trimming and J lost 2 bases, with 11 bases between them. The CDR3 runs 13 residues. The CDR3 DNA reads TGTGCCAGCAAACGGGACTCTCAAGAGACCCAGTACTTC. Residues: CASKRDSQETQYF.

The chain employs TRBV28 and TRBJ1-2, with D tentatively TRBD1 (6 bases). V lost 6 bases and J lost 8, with 16 bases in between. This CDR3 is built from 13 residues. Germline loops: CDR1 MDHEN, CDR2 SYDVKM. The DNA for the CDR3 is TGTGCCAGCAGCCAGGAGGGACATTCCGGCTACACCTTC. Encoded protein: CASSQEGHSGYTF.

This rearrangement joins TRBV5-1 to TRBJ2-2, with 9 nucleotides matching TRBD1. The CDR3 covers 14 residues. Germline-derived CDR1 and CDR2 are SGHRS and YFSETQ. Losses at the gene ends were 7 bases for V and 4 bases for J; bases not matched to a gene: 5. Written as DNA, the CDR3 is TGCGCCAGCGATACAGGGGGCCCCACCGGGGAGCTGTTTTTT. Translation: CASDTGGPTGELFF.

Here the CDR3 DNA reads TGTGCCAGCAGGGCCACTATCCAGGGCGGGCAGTACTTC. Protein sequence: CASRATIQGGQYF. The chain employs TRBV28 and TRBJ2-7, with D perhaps matching TRBD1 (5 bases). The V gene lost 6 bases and the J gene lost 9 bases, with 18 bases spanning the gap. The CDR3 totals 13 residues. From germline, CDR1 is MDHEN and CDR2 SYDVKM.

Comments on this clonotype: This clone may be a read error of a much larger clone one base away. The V gene is TRBV6-5, the J gene TRBJ2-1, with D possibly TRBD2 on 5 matching bases. This CDR3 spans 11 amino acids. The germline gives CDR1 MNHEY, CDR2 SVGAGI. The CDR3 nucleotides are TGTGCCAGCAGTGGAGGTGGTGAGCGGTTCTTC. Protein product: CASSGGGERFF.

The chain couples TRBV4-2 to TRBJ2-3, with D possibly TRBD2 on 5 matching bases. Trimming shortened V by 0 bases and J by 8 bases, and 9 bases separated the two germline ends. This CDR3 comprises 13 residues. The V gene's germline CDR1 is LGHNA and CDR2 YNFKEQ. In nucleotides, the CDR3 is TGTGCCAGCAGCCAAGATCATCGGGGTACGCAGTATTTT. It encodes CASSQDHRGTQYF.

The rearrangement joins TRBV29-1 to TRBJ2-3, with D possibly called TRBD1 or TRBD2 (5 bases each). The CDR3 consists of 12 residues. Germline-derived CDR1 and CDR2 are SQVTM and ANQGSEA. V lost 6 bases, J lost 0 bases, and 7 bases lay in between. The CDR3 region is CSVRDSTDTQYF. Written as DNA, the CDR3 is TGCAGCGTAAGGGACAGCACAGATACGCAGTATTTT.

The chain couples TRBV24-1 to TRBJ2-1; D is possibly TRBD1 or TRBD2 (5 bases each). The DNA end is more similar to TRBJ2-7, so the J call may be wrong. This CDR3 is built from 15 residues. CDR1 and CDR2 from the germline V gene are KGHDR and SFDVKD. The CDR3 sequence is CATSVGQGAVNEQYF. CDR3 nucleotides: TGTGCCACCAGTGTCGGGCAGGGAGCCGTTAATGAGCAGTACTTC.

This chain joins TRBV12-3 or TRBV12-4 and TRBJ1-5, with no clear D. The CDR3 covers 14 residues. Trimming removed 2 bases from V and 6 bases from J, with 11 bases in between. CDR3 residues: CASSLSSDRQPQHF. DNA of the CDR3: TGTGCCAGCAGTTTATCTTCGGACCGTCAGCCCCAGCATTTT.

This chain links TRBV7-8 with TRBJ2-5; 7 bases line up with TRBD1. The CDR3 has 15 residues. CDR1 is SGHVS, CDR2 FQNEAQ, per germline. Germline trimming cut 0 bases from V and 1 base from J; bases unmatched to any gene: 2. The CDR3 reads CASSLARGSQETQYF. The CDR3 DNA reads as TGTGCCAGCAGCTTAGCCAGGGGGTCCCAAGAGACCCAGTACTTC.

The table lists this clonotype with a few counts. The chain recombines TRBV6-2 or TRBV6-3 with TRBJ2-7; D is possibly TRBD1 (6 bases). V shed 4 bases and J shed 2 bases, with 9 bases lying between them. Germline lookup yields CDR1 MNHEY and CDR2 SVGEGT. This CDR3 is built from 13 residues. The CDR3 DNA sequence: TGTGCCAGCAGTTTGGGACACACCTACGAGCAGTACTTC. Protein product: CASSLGHTYEQYF.

This clonotype was observed a few times. The V gene is TRBV20-1, the J gene TRBJ1-6; no clear D gene. The germline gives CDR1 DFQATT, CDR2 SNEGSKA (reference sequence). V shed 6 bases and J shed 10 bases, with 13 bases lying between them. The length of the CDR3 is 12 residues. CDR3 in amino acids: CSAATSGSPLHF. The CDR3, as DNA: TGCAGTGCAGCGACTTCCGGGTCACCCCTCCACTTT.

The rearrangement links TRBV6-1 to TRBJ1-2, with unresolved D. The germline gives CDR1 MNHNS, CDR2 SASEGT. The CDR3 is made up of 13 amino acids. Trimming took 1 base from V and 7 from J, leaving 10 bases between them. CDR3 loop: CASSEGREAGYTF. The DNA of the CDR3 is TGTGCCAGCAGTGAAGGAAGGGAGGCTGGCTACACCTTC.

Only a few counts were recorded for this clonotype. The rearrangement joins TRBV25-1 to TRBJ1-5; the match to TRBD1 covers 9 bases. Germline trimming cut 4 bases from V and 8 bases from J; bases unmatched to any gene: 3. CDR3 length equals 13 residues. CDR1 is MGHDK and CDR2 is SYGVNS in the germline V gene. DNA for the CDR3: TGTGCCAGCAGTGCCGGGACAGGGAAGCCCCAGCATTTT. It encodes CASSAGTGKPQHF.

This clonotype was seen many times. The chain uses TRBV21-1 and TRBJ1-6; no check of the table's D call, TRBD1, against the DNA was made. TRBV21-1 has pseudogene status. The CDR3 runs 16 residues. The CDR3 spells CASSKPSDRDNSPLHF. The CDR3 region has the DNA TGTGCCAGCAGCAAACCCTCGGACAGGGATAATTCACCCCTCCACTTT.

J is TRBJ2-1 and V is TRBV3-1; perhaps D is TRBD1 or TRBD2 (5 bases each). Trimming shortened V by 4 bases and J by 8 bases, and 21 bases separated the two germline ends. The CDR3 loop spans 16 amino acids. Germline V gene sequence: CDR1 LGHDT, CDR2 YNNKEL (reference sequence). The CDR3 region has the DNA TGTGCCAGCAGCCTCCGATGGGGGACGCTAAGCTATGAGCAGTTCTTC. Protein product: CASSLRWGTLSYEQFF.

This clonotype was counted a few times. V usage is TRBV12-3 or TRBV12-4 and J usage is TRBJ2-1, with 9 bases identical to TRBD2. V shed 0 bases and J 7 bases; nucleotides not matched to a gene: 10. The CDR3 length is 17 residues. The CDR3 loop reads CASSLAPGSGGSNEQFF. The CDR3 region has the DNA TGTGCCAGCAGTTTAGCCCCAGGGAGCGGGGGGTCTAATGAGCAGTTCTTC.

Points on this clonotype: Relative to the germline gene, one junction end is altered; a read error may explain this. The rearrangement joins TRBV14 to TRBJ1-2; 8 nucleotides match TRBD1. CDR1 SGHDN and CDR2 FVKESK come from the germline V gene. The CDR3 consists of 13 residues. CDR3 nucleotide sequence: TGTGCCGGCAGCCAAGGGACAGGCCTCGGCTACACCTTC. This translates into CAGSQGTGLGYTF.

The V gene is TRBV7-9, the J gene TRBJ1-4; 8 bases align to TRBD1. V lost 5 bases, J lost 4 bases, and 12 bases stayed unmatched. In germline, CDR1 is SEHNR, CDR2 FQNEAQ (reference sequence). CDR3 length: 17 amino acids. The CDR3 loop is CASSEARQGIGNEKLFF. In DNA form, the CDR3 reads TGTGCCAGCAGCGAGGCGCGACAGGGGATTGGTAATGAAAAACTGTTTTTT.

This clonotype was found a few times. The chain is built from TRBV29-1 and TRBJ2-1; 10 bases match TRBD2. CDR3 size: 13 residues. The germline V gene encodes CDR1 SQVTM and CDR2 ANQGSEA. The CDR3 bases are TGCAACATAGCGGGGGGCCTCGGCGATGAGCAGTTCTTC. This translates into CNIAGGLGDEQFF.

The genes are TRBV10-3 and TRBJ2-2, with TRBD2 matching 10 bases. The germline gives CDR1 ENHRY, CDR2 SYGVKD. The CDR3 is made up of 16 amino acids. Trimming took 6 bases from V and 5 from J; bases not matched to a gene: 9. CDR3: CAISPSAGGATGELFF. The CDR3 bases are TGTGCCATCAGCCCCTCAGCGGGGGGGGCAACCGGGGAGCTGTTTTTT.

The V call is TRBV29-1, the J call TRBJ1-2; 7 nucleotides match TRBD1. V shed 8 bases and J 3 bases; nucleotides not matched to a gene: 12. Germline assignment: CDR1 SQVTM and CDR2 ANQGSEA. The CDR3 is 14 amino acids. CDR3 in amino acids: CSTNSRDSDYGYTF. The CDR3 DNA reads TGCAGCACCAACTCGCGGGACAGCGACTATGGCTACACCTTC.

This clonotype turned up a few times. The chain links TRBV20-1 to TRBJ2-7, with D possibly TRBD2 on 5 matching bases. V was shortened by 3 bases and J by 3 bases, with 9 bases between the two germline ends. The CDR3 has 12 amino acids. Germline V gene sequence: CDR1 DFQATT, CDR2 SNEGSKA (reference sequence). This chain's CDR3 is CSASGENYEQYF. CDR3 sequence (DNA): TGCAGTGCTAGCGGGGAGAACTACGAGCAGTACTTC.

V is TRBV29-1 and J is TRBJ2-1; 10 bases agree with TRBD1. The CDR3 spans 12 residues. Germline assignment: CDR1 SQVTM and CDR2 ANQGSEA. V shed 8 bases, J shed 10 bases, and the junction held 8 bases outside the gene matches. Here the CDR3 reads CSHRRQGAEQFF. CDR3 nucleotide sequence: TGCAGCCATAGACGACAGGGGGCAGAGCAGTTCTTC.

Remarks on this clonotype: This may stem from a read error, because a much larger clone lies one nucleotide away. J is TRBJ2-1 and V is TRBV6-5, with 8 bases matching TRBD2. This CDR3 contains 15 residues. CDR1 and CDR2 from the germline V gene are MNHEY and SVGAGI. The CDR3 region is CASSYSGVSYNGQFF. The CDR3 DNA follows: TGTGCCAGCAGTTATAGCGGGGTGTCCTACAATGGGCAGTTCTTC.